A selection of T cell receptor beta chains follows, all from one sample in a study of T-cell memory formation after mild COVID-19. TCRdb itself ran the 5' RACE reads through MiXCR, one entry per CDR3 protein. The sample holds about 55,000 distinct CDR3 sequences; about 27% are singletons and the top ten take roughly 44%. Sequencing used PBMCs or a T cell subset sorted from them (not recorded which). The receptors were sampled from a man aged 18 to 30 who had mild COVID-19 (a few samples of this study predate the infection). Cell type and time point are not known. Each CDR3 is given with its conserved first and last residue. A D gene is named only where the DNA matches it firmly. The size of a clone is reported for some rows only, either as once, few or many, or as a class for expanded clones.

j_call d_call clone_size v_call cdr3_aa cdr3_nt
TRBJ2-7 TRBD1 . TRBV4-3 CASSPSTGYEKYF TGCGCCAGCAGCCCCTCGACAGGGTATGAGAAGTACTTC
TRBJ2-2 . few TRBV4-3 CASSQGSGPTGELFF TGCGCCAGCAGCCAAGGGTCCGGGCCCACCGGGGAGCTGTTTTTT
TRBJ2-2 . few TRBV15 CATSRVTDTGELFF TGTGCCACCAGCAGAGTGACTGACACCGGGGAGCTGTTTTTT
TRBJ2-1 TRBD1 . TRBV29-1 CSAVGQGLHEQFF TGCAGCGCTGTGGGACAGGGGCTCCATGAGCAGTTCTTC
TRBJ1-2 TRBD1 . TRBV5-1 CASSLEGPGTGGYYGYTF TGCGCCAGCAGCTTGGAGGGGCCCGGGACAGGGGGCTACTATGGCTACACCTTC
TRBJ2-1 . . TRBV7-3 CASSLGSPVGRNNEQFF TGTGCCAGCAGCTTAGGGAGCCCCGTTGGTAGGAACAATGAGCAGTTCTTC
TRBJ2-7 . . TRBV20-1 CSARDFGQKYEQYF TGCAGTGCTAGAGATTTTGGACAGAAATACGAGCAGTACTTC
TRBJ2-3 TRBD2 . TRBV20-1 CSAPGGERTDTQYF TGCAGTGCTCCCGGGGGGGAAAGAACAGATACGCAGTATTTT
TRBJ1-1 . few TRBV4-3 CASSQDWGILNTEAFF TGCGCCAGCAGCCAAGATTGGGGGATTTTGAACACTGAAGCTTTCTTT
TRBJ2-1 TRBD2 few TRBV7-6 CASSSWTSNYNEQFF TGTGCCAGCAGCTCTTGGACTAGCAACTACAATGAGCAGTTCTTC
TRBJ2-1 . . TRBV4-1 CASSQVQGEVNEQFF TGCGCCAGCAGCCAAGTACAGGGTGAGGTCAATGAGCAGTTCTTC
TRBJ2-1 . few TRBV4-3 CASSQGRTGPQFF TGCGCCAGCAGCCAAGGGAGGACGGGTCCGCAGTTCTTC
TRBJ1-5 . . TRBV7-2 CASSLPHEGGDWTQHF TGTGCCAGCAGCCTACCCCACGAGGGGGGGGATTGGACCCAGCATTTT
TRBJ2-1 . . TRBV24-1 CATRGAEQFF TGTGCCACCAGGGGGGCTGAGCAGTTCTTC
TRBJ2-4 . . TRBV7-6 CASSLRGSIQYF TGTGCCAGCAGCTTACGGGGTTCCATTCAGTACTTC
TRBJ2-1 . . TRBV7-6 CASSLTGGNEQFF TGTGCCAGCAGCCTCACCGGGGGCAATGAGCAGTTCTTC
TRBJ2-2 . . TRBV29-1 CSVTRTGELFF TGCAGCGTTACTAGGACCGGGGAGCTGTTTTTT
TRBJ2-5 . many TRBV12-3/TRBV12-4 CASSPGLQETQYF TGTGCCAGCAGTCCCGGACTCCAAGAGACCCAGTACTTC
TRBJ2-2 TRBD1 . TRBV4-3 CASSQDSQGGTGELFF TGCGCCAGCAGCCAAGATTCACAGGGGGGAACCGGGGAGCTGTTTTTT
TRBJ1-2 . . TRBV20-1 CSASWVGYTF TGCAGTGCTTCCTGGGTCGGATACACCTTC
TRBJ2-7 . few TRBV4-2 CASSQDRGPYEQYF TGTGCCAGCAGCCAAGATCGGGGGCCCTACGAGCAGTACTTC
TRBJ2-3 . . TRBV24-1 CATSDPQDSSTDTQYF TGTGCCACCAGTGACCCACAGGATTCTAGCACAGATACGCAGTATTTT
TRBJ1-3 . . TRBV7-8 CASSVGPSSGNTIYF TGTGCCAGCAGCGTGGGACCCAGCTCTGGAAACACCATATATTTT
TRBJ2-4 . few TRBV6-5 CASSLRPIAGLRRNIQYF TGTGCCAGCAGTCTGAGACCGATAGCCGGACTGAGGAGGAACATTCAGTACTTC
TRBJ1-1 TRBD1 . TRBV6-1 CASSPQGAENTEAFF TGTGCCAGCAGTCCACAGGGGGCAGAGAACACTGAAGCTTTCTTT
TRBJ2-1 TRBD2 . TRBV27 CASSLVSGGGDEQFF TGTGCCAGCAGTTTAGTTAGCGGGGGGGGCGATGAGCAGTTCTTC
TRBJ2-7 . few TRBV7-9 CASSARSVEGPEQYF TGTGCCAGCAGCGCCCGATCTGTTGAGGGTCCCGAGCAGTACTTC
TRBJ2-3 . many TRBV4-2 CASSQGDRPSTDTQYF TGTGCCAGCAGCCAAGGTGACAGGCCCAGCACAGATACGCAGTATTTT
TRBJ2-5 . few TRBV7-6 CASSLRGHTPQETQYF TGTGCCAGCAGCTTAAGGGGACATACGCCCCAAGAGACCCAGTACTTC
TRBJ2-1 TRBD2 medium-sized TRBV6-5 CASSLLAGQPSSYNEQFF TGTGCCAGCAGTCTCCTAGCGGGCCAACCGAGCTCCTACAATGAGCAGTTCTTC
TRBJ2-1 . . TRBV11-2 CASSLGGAYEQFF TGTGCCAGCAGCTTAGGTGGGGCCTATGAGCAGTTCTTC
TRBJ2-3 . few TRBV4-1 CASSLRGLPTDTQYF TGCGCCAGCAGCCTTAGAGGACTACCCACAGATACGCAGTATTTT
TRBJ2-3 . . TRBV6-5 CASSYSAADTQYF TGTGCCAGCAGTTACTCGGCGGCAGATACGCAGTATTTT
TRBJ2-2 TRBD1 few TRBV4-1 CASSQARTGGIANTGELFF TGCGCCAGCAGCCAAGCTCGGACAGGGGGTATCGCGAACACCGGGGAGCTGTTTTTT